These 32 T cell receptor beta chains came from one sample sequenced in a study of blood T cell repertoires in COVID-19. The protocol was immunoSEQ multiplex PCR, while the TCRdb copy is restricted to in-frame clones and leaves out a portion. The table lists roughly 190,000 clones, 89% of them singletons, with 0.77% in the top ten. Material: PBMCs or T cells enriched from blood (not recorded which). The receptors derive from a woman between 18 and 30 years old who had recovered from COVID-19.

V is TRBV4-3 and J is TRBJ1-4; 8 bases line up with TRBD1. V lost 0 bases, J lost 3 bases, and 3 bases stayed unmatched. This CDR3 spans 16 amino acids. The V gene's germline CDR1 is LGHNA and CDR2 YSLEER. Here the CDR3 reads CASSQDPGQANEKLFF. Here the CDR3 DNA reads TGCGCCAGCAGCCAAGACCCGGGACAGGCTAATGAAAAACTGTTTTTT.

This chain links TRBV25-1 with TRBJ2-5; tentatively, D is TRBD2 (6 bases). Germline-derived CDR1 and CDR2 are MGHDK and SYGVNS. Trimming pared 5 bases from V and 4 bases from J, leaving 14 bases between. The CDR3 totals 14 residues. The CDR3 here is CASSFLGGRETQYF. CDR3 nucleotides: TGTGCCAGCAGTTTTCTCGGAGGGCGAGAGACCCAGTACTTC. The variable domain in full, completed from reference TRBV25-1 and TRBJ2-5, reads EADIYQTPRYLVIGTGKKITLECSQTMGHDKMYWYQQDPGMELHLIHYSYGVNSTEKGDLSSESTVSRIRTEHFPLTLESARPSHTSQYLCASSFLGGRETQYFGPGTRLLVL.

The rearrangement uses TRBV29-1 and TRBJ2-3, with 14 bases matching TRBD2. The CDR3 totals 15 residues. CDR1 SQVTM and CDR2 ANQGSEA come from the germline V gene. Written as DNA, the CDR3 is TGCAGTTCGGGACTAGCGGGAGACTTCACAGATACGCAGTATTTT. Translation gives CSSGLAGDFTDTQYF.

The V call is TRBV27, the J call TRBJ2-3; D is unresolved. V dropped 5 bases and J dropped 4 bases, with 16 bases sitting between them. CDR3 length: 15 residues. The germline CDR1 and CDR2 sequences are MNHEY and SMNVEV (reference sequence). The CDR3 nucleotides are TGTGCCAGCAGTCCCCGGCCCTCCGGAGCAGATACGCAGTATTTT. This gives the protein CASSPRPSGADTQYF.

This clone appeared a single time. CDR3 region: CASSREVGGFDGYTF. The CDR3 DNA reads TGTGCCAGCAGTCGCGAAGTCGGGGGGTTCGATGGCTACACCTTC. The V gene is TRBV6-1, the J gene TRBJ1-2; D is perhaps TRBD1 (5 bases). This CDR3 is 15 amino acids long. The germline V gene has CDR1 MNHNS and CDR2 SASEGT. The V and J ends lost 5 bases and 6 bases respectively, with 19 bases between them.

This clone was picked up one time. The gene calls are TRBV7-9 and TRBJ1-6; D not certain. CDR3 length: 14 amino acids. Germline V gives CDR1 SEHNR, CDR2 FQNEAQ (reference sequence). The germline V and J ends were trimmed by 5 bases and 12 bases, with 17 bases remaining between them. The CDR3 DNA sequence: TGTGCCAGCAGCGCAAGTGGCCCTCGTTTACCCCTCCACTTT. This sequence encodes CASSASGPRLPLHF.

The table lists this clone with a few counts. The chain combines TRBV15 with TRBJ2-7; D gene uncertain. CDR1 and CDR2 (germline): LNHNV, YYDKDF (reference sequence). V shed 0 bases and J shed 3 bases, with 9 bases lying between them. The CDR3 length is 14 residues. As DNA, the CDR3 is TGTGCCACCAGCAGAGATATCAGTAACTACGAGCAGTACTTC. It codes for CATSRDISNYEQYF. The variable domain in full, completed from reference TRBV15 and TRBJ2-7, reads DAMVIQNPRYQVTQFGKPVTLSCSQTLNHNVMYWYQQKSSQAPKLLFHYYDKDFNNEADTPDNFQSRRPNTSFCFLDIRSPGLGDTAMYLCATSRDISNYEQYFGPGTRLTVT.

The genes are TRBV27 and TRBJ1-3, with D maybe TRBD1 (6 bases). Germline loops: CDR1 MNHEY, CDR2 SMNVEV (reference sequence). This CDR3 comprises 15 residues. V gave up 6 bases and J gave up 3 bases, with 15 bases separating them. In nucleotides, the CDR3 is TGTGCCAGCAGCCCCACGGGGGGCAATGGAAACACCATATATTTT. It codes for CASSPTGGNGNTIYF.

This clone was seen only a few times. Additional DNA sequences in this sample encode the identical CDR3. This CDR3 is CASSLGGSNYGYTF. The CDR3 bases are TGTGCCAGCAGTTTAGGCGGGTCTAACTATGGCTACACCTTC. This chain connects TRBV28 to TRBJ1-2; no definite D call. The ends were cut back, 2 bases at V and 0 bases at J, with 7 bases in the middle. Germline V CDR1 and CDR2: MDHEN, SYDVKM. This CDR3 comprises 14 residues.

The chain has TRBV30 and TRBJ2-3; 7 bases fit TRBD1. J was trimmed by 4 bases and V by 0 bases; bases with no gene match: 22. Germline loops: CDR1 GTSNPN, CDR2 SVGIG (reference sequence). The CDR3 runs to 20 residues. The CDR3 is CAWSVRRQGIVRGPPDTQYF. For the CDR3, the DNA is TGTGCCTGGAGTGTACGTCGACAGGGAATTGTTCGGGGCCCCCCAGATACGCAGTATTTT.

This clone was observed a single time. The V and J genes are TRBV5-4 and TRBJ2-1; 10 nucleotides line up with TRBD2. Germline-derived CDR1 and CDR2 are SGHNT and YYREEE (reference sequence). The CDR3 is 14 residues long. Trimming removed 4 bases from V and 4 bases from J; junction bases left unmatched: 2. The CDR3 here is CASSEAGGYNEQFF. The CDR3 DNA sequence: TGTGCCAGCAGCGAAGCGGGAGGGTACAATGAGCAGTTCTTC.

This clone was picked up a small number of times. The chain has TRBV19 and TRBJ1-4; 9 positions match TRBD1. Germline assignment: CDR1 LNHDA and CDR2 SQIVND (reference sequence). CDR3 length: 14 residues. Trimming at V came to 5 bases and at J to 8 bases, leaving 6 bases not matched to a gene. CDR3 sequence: CASSPGQGTEKLFF. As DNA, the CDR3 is TGTGCCAGTAGTCCGGGACAGGGAACCGAAAAACTGTTTTTT.

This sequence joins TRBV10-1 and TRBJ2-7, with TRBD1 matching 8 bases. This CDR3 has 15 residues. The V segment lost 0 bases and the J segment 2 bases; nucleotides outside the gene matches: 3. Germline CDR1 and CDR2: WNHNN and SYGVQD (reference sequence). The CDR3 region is CASSESAGGTYEQYF. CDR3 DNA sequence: TGCGCCAGCAGTGAGTCGGCAGGGGGCACCTACGAGCAGTACTTC.

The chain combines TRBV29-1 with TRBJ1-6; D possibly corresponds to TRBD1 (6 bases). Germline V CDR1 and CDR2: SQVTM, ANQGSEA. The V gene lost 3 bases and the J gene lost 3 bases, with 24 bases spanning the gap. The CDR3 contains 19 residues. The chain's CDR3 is CSVDPGLWGRRFYNSPLHF. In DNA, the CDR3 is TGCAGCGTTGACCCCGGGTTATGGGGGCGAAGGTTCTATAATTCACCCCTCCACTTT.

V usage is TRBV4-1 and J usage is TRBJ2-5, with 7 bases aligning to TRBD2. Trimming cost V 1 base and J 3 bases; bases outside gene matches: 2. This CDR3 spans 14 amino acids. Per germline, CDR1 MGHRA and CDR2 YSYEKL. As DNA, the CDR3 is TGCGCCAGCAGCCAAGGGGGGGGAGAAGAGACCCAGTACTTC. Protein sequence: CASSQGGGEETQYF.

Here the CDR3 reads CASRGDAYYNEQFF. DNA for the CDR3: TGTGCCAGCAGGGGAGACGCATACTACAATGAGCAGTTCTTC. The chain has TRBV2 and TRBJ2-1; tentative D call: TRBD2 (5 bases). Trimming took 6 bases from V and 3 from J, leaving 12 bases between them. The CDR3 runs to 14 residues. Germline V gene lookup returns CDR1 SNHLY and CDR2 FYNNEI.

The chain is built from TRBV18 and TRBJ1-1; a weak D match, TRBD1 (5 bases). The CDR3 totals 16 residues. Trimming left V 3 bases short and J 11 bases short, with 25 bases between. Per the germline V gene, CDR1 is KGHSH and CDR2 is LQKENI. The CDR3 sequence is CASSPAGDRRTLRAFF. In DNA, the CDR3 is TGTGCCAGCTCACCCGCCGGAGACAGAAGAACACTGCGGGCTTTCTTT.

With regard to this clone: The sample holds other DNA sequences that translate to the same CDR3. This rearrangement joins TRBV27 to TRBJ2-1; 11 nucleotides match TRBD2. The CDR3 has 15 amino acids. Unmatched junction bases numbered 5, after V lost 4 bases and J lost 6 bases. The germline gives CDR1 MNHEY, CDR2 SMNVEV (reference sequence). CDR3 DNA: TGTGCCAGCAGTTCTCCGGGACTAGCGGTCAATGAGCAGTTCTTC. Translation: CASSSPGLAVNEQFF.

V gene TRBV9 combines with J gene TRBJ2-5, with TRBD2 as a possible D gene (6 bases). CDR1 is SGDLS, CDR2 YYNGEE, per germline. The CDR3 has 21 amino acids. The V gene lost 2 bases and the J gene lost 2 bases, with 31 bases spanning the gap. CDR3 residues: CASSVKRWQAGKPTLQETQYF. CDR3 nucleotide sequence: TGTGCCAGCAGCGTCAAAAGGTGGCAGGCGGGGAAGCCGACCCTACAAGAGACCCAGTACTTC. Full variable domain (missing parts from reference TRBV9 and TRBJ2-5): DSGVTQTPKHLITATGQRVTLRCSPRSGDLSVYWYQQSLDQGLQFLIQYYNGEERAKGNILERFSAQQFPDLHSELNLSSLELGDSALYFCASSVKRWQAGKPTLQETQYFGPGTRLLVL.

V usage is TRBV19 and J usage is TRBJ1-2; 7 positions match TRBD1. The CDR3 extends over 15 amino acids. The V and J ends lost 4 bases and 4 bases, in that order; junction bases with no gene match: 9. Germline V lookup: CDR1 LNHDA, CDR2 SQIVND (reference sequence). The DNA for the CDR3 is TGTGCCAGTAGTAACAGGGGCGAACTCGGCTATGGCTACACCTTC. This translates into CASSNRGELGYGYTF.

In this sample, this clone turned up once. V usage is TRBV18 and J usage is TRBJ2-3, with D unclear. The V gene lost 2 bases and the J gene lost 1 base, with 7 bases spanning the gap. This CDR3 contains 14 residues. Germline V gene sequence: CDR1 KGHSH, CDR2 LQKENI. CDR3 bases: TGTGCCAGCTCACCAGAGACACGCACAGATACGCAGTATTTT. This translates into CASSPETRTDTQYF.

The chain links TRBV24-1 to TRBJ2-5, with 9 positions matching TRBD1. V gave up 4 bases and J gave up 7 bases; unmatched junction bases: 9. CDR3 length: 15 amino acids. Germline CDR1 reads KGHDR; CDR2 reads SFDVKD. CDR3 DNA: TGTGCCACCAGTGACCCACGGGACAGGGTCGGGACCCAGTACTTC. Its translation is CATSDPRDRVGTQYF.

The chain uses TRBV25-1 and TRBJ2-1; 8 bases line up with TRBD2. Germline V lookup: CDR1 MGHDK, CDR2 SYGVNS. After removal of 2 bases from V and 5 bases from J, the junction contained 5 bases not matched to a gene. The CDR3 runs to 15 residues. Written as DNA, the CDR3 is TGTGCCAGCAGTGAACCGGGAGGGTTCGACAATGAGCAGTTCTTC. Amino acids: CASSEPGGFDNEQFF.

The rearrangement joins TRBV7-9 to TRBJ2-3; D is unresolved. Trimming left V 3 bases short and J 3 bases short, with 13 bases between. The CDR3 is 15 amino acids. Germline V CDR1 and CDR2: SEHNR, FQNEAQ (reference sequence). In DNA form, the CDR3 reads TGTGCCAGCAGCTTGATGGGCGACGAGACAGATACGCAGTATTTT. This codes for CASSLMGDETDTQYF. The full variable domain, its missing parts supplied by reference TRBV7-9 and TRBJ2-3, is DTGVSQNPRHKITKRGQNVTFRCDPISEHNRLYWYRQTLGQGPEFLTYFQNEAQLEKSRLLSDRFSAERPKGSFSTLEIQRTEQGDSAMYLCASSLMGDETDTQYFGPGTRLTVL.

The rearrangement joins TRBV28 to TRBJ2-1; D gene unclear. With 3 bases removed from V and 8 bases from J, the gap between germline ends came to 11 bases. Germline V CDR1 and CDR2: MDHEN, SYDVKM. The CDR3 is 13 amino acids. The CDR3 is CASSFLRRYEQFF. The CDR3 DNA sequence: TGTGCCAGCAGTTTTTTACGGAGATATGAGCAGTTCTTC.

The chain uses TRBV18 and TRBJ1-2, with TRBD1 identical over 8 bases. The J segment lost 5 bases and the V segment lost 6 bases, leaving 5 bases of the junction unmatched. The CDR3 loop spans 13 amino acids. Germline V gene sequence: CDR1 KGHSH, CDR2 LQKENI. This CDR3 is CASSSGQEYGYTF. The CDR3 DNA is TGTGCCAGCTCGTCGGGACAGGAGTATGGCTACACCTTC.

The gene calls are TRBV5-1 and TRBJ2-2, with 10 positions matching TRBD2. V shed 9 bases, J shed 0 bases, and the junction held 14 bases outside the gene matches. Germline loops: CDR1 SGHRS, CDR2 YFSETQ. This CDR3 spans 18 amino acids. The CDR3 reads CATRPGRLAGANTGELFF. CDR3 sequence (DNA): TGCGCCACCCGACCCGGCAGGCTAGCGGGAGCGAACACCGGGGAGCTGTTTTTT.

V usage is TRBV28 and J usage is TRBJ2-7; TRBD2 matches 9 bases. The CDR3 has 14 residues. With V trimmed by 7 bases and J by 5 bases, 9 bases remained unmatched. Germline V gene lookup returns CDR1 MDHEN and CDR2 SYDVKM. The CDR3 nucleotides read TGTGCCAGCACCAAGAGCGGGAGGTACAACGAGCAGTACTTC. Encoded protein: CASTKSGRYNEQYF.

The CDR3 DNA sequence: TGCGCCAGCAGCTACGGGCCAGGGGGCTACGAGCAGTACTTC. Its translation: CASSYGPGGYEQYF. The chain carries TRBV4-3 and TRBJ2-7, with 7 bases identical to TRBD1. The germline CDR1 and CDR2 sequences are LGHNA and YSLEER. V shed 5 bases and J 3 bases; nucleotides not matched to a gene: 7. This CDR3 contains 14 residues.

The CDR3 sequence is CARGTGSSYNSPLHF. CDR3 DNA: TGTGCCAGAGGGACAGGGAGCTCCTATAATTCACCCCTCCACTTT. The rearrangement joins TRBV2 to TRBJ1-6; 9 nucleotides align to TRBD1. Germline CDR1 SNHLY, CDR2 FYNNEI. V lost 9 bases and J lost 0; bases outside the gene matches: 3. The CDR3 runs 15 residues.

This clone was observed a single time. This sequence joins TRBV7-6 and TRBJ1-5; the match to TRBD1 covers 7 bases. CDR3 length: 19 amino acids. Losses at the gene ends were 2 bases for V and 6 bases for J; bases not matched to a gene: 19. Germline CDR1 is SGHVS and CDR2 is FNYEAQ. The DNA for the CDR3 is TGTGCCAGCAGCTTATGCTTCCCTTTCGGACAGGCTTATTTTCAGCCCCAGCATTTT. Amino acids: CASSLCFPFGQAYFQPQHF.

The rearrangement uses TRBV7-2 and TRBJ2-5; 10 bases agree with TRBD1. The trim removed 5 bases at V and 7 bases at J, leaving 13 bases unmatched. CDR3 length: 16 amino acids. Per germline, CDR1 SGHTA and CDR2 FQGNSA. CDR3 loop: CASSKTPGTGAGTQYF. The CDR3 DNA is TGTGCCAGCAGCAAGACCCCCGGGACAGGGGCGGGGACCCAGTACTTC.